Included here is one TCR beta chain sequence, with context. This sample was included in a study of blood T cell repertoires in COVID-19. Study details: Samples representing acute and convalescent COVID-19 were sourced from the United States, Italy and Spain.

The CDR3 spans 14 residues. Germline V gene data show CDR1 as MDHEN and CDR2 as SYDVKM. V gave up 8 bases and J gave up 3 bases; unmatched junction bases: 6. As processed by the authors: Nucleated cell number was recorded as an estimate derived from reference gene primer amplification. Libraries were prepared by immunoSEQ multiplex PCR; TCRdb keeps only in-frame clonotypes and omits some of them. That table gives V, J and clone size, and the DNA gave D and trimming. Among some 80,000 clones listed, 85% to 90% were seen once. This receptor was taken from a human donor in a cohort sampled during active COVID-19. The specimen sequenced was peripheral blood. The gene calls are TRBV28 and TRBJ1-5; 8 bases agree with TRBD1. CDR3 coding DNA: TGTGCCAGCCGGGACAGGACTCTCAATCAGCCCCAGCATTTT. This codes for CASRDRTLNQPQHF.